Below, one T cell receptor (beta chain) is given with its context. Its antigen remains unidentified. The data belong to a study of T cell repertoires in cytomegalovirus infection. The overall study: Indications came from public TCR beta signatures; they pointed to CMV infection and to a matching HLA type. Notes on the study in general: Carriers of CMV plus the relevant HLA were identified by cumulative public TCR beta family frequency. HLA-C-restricted CMV clonotypes gave the most frequent clonotype in two of eight donors.

MiXCR, applied by TCRdb to the reads, yields one record per CDR3 protein. This sample has tens of thousands of distinct CDR3 sequences, with over 15% found just once. V shed 1 base and J shed 7 bases, with 8 bases lying between them. Germline lookup yields CDR1 SEHNR and CDR2 FQNEAQ (reference sequence). The CDR3 is 14 residues long. The source of this sequence is a human donor in good health (CMV status not recorded). Some clones in this sample may be carry-over from other donors' samples. Sequenced here: CD8+ T cells from cultured PBMCs, sampled from culture after CMV antigen stimulation. This chain joins TRBV7-9 and TRBJ1-6; the D is unclear. The CDR3 reads CASSLVIGNSPLHF. CDR3 nucleotides: TGTGCCAGCAGCTTAGTTATAGGAAATTCACCCCTCCACTTT.